Given below is one T cell receptor (beta chain) in context. As yet, its antigen is unknown. Amplification by 5'RACE using constant-segment primers produced TCR alpha and TCR beta cDNA libraries that carried sample barcodes and UMIs. Via MiXCR, TCRdb re-called the 5' RACE reads, giving one row per CDR3 protein. The table shows about 110,000 distinct CDR3 sequences, with roughly 20% occurring only once. The sample originates from a study of T-cell memory formation after mild COVID-19. On the study more broadly: TCR clusters were largely donor specific.

Notes on the study in general: Pre-infection memory showed some responding clones, and this suggested that cross-reactive memory joined.

CDR1 is MNHEY, CDR2 SVGAGI, per germline. This CDR3 comprises 15 residues. Germline trimming cut 6 bases from V and 4 bases from J; bases unmatched to any gene: 6. Sequenced: PBMCs or a T cell subset sorted from them (not recorded which). The receptor comes from a man younger than 35 who had mild COVID-19 (a few samples of this study predate the infection). Cell type and time point are not known. The rearrangement links TRBV6-5 to TRBJ2-3, with 11 bases that match TRBD2. The CDR3 sequence is CASSPLAGGSDTQYF. CDR3 DNA: TGTGCCAGCAGCCCCCTAGCGGGGGGATCAGATACGCAGTATTTT.